This T cell receptor beta chain was identified in a study of T cells after yellow fever vaccination. Background on the study: Researchers used SMART-Seq v4 Ultra Low Input to prepare fractions that had low cell numbers. Notes on the study in general: Subsequent booster samples again held most clones from primary vaccination (around 96% CD4, over 80% CD8). The CD4 compartment and the CD8 compartment contained a small share of clonotypes in common.

In regard to this clonotype: Antigen: not known.

Trimming cost V 2 bases and J 0 bases, with 14 bases left between them. The CDR3 totals 17 residues. Germline V CDR1 and CDR2: SGHVS, FQNEAQ. Template switching by 5'RACE produced TCR cDNA, adding a universal primer site and UMIs. TCRdb used MiXCR to reprocess the 5' RACE reads, holding one entry per CDR3 protein. The sample has a few hundred thousand distinct CDR3 sequences; 3.5% to 4.5% are singletons. J is TRBJ2-1 and V is TRBV7-8; the D is unclear. The sample consisted of PBMCs, taken 15 days after the yellow fever booster vaccination. The receptor comes from a young man who received the YFV17D yellow fever vaccine. Written as DNA, the CDR3 is TGTGCCAGCAGCTTAATCTTTGGTGGAAGCTCCTACAATGAGCAGTTCTTC. It is translated as CASSLIFGGSSYNEQFF.